Shown below are 5 T cell receptor beta chains from a single sample sequenced in a study of beta chain features in type 1 diabetes. Sequenced material consisted of expressed TCRB transcripts (all of the isolated RNA was reverse transcribed). Clones were sequenced by immunoSEQ multiplex PCR, and TCRdb holds only the in-frame ones, with some missing. Among under 800,000 clones, about 14% were seen once, and the ten largest hold roughly 0.098%. The sequenced sample consisted of naive CD4+ T cells from blood. These receptors came from a man between 18 and 29 years old in good health.

The chain couples TRBV27 to TRBJ1-1; D is uncertain. V lost 0 bases to trimming and J lost 4 bases, with 12 bases between them. Germline-derived CDR1 and CDR2 are MNHEY and SMNVEV (reference sequence). The length of the CDR3 is 15 residues. This CDR3 reads CASSLSAVGGTEAFF. The CDR3 coding sequence is TGTGCCAGCAGTTTATCGGCCGTTGGCGGCACTGAAGCTTTCTTT.

This clone came up once. The chain recombines TRBV13 with TRBJ2-7, with D maybe TRBD2 (5 bases). This CDR3 is 13 amino acids long. Germline lookup yields CDR1 PRHDT and CDR2 FYEKMQ (reference sequence). V was cut by 3 bases and J by 0 bases, with 6 bases left in between. CDR3 amino acids: CASSLGSSYEQYF. CDR3 sequence (DNA): TGTGCCAGCAGCTTGGGGAGCTCCTACGAGCAGTACTTC.

This clone was recorded only once. The chain combines TRBV28 with TRBJ1-4, with unresolved D. The germline gives CDR1 MDHEN, CDR2 SYDVKM. Trimming pared 7 bases from V and 0 bases from J, leaving 12 bases between. This CDR3 is built from 15 residues. For the CDR3, the DNA is TGTGCCAGCAAACCGCCCGTAGCAACTAATGAAAAACTGTTTTTT. Encoded protein: CASKPPVATNEKLFF. The full variable domain, with the rest looked up from reference TRBV28 and TRBJ1-4, is DVKVTQSSRYLVKRTGEKVFLECVQDMDHENMFWYRQDPGLGLRLIYFSYDVKMKEKGDIPEGYSVSREKKERFSLILESASTNQTSMYLCASKPPVATNEKLFFGSGTQLSVL.

This chain connects TRBV9 to TRBJ2-1; 13 bases match TRBD2. In germline, CDR1 is SGDLS, CDR2 YYNGEE. After removal of 2 bases from V and 3 bases from J, the junction contained 2 bases not matched to a gene. This CDR3 contains 16 residues. DNA of the CDR3: TGTGCCAGCAGCGTCGGACTAGCGGGAGACTACAATGAGCAGTTCTTC. This gives the protein CASSVGLAGDYNEQFF.

J is TRBJ1-2 and V is TRBV4-1; no firm D call. Trimming left V 2 bases short and J 6 bases short, with 13 bases between. The CDR3 contains 14 residues. CDR1 and CDR2 (germline): MGHRA, YSYEKL. CDR3 nucleotide sequence: TGCGCCAGCAGCCAATCCGGGGTAAATAATGGCTACACCTTC. Protein: CASSQSGVNNGYTF.